This entry lists 19 T cell receptor beta chains sequenced from one sample in a study of cytomegalovirus exposure and HLA in healthy donors. PCR involved 60 Vbeta and 13 Jbeta primers. Here immunoSEQ multiplex PCR was the method, and the copy in TCRdb shows in-frame clones only, minus some. The sample has roughly 99,000 clones; about four fifths are singletons. Sample: PBMCs. These receptors originate from a male donor in good health and CMV-seropositive.

The chain links TRBV5-6 to TRBJ2-7, with D tentatively TRBD2 (5 bases). This CDR3 comprises 16 residues. Per germline, CDR1 SGHDT and CDR2 YYEEEE. V gave up 3 bases and J gave up 1 base, with 17 bases separating them. This CDR3 is CASSWTGSRVSYEQYF. In DNA form, the CDR3 reads TGTGCCAGCAGCTGGACGGGGTCCCGGGTATCCTACGAGCAGTACTTC.

This clone is a singleton in its sample. The rearrangement joins TRBV6-5 to TRBJ2-7, with D possibly TRBD2 on 6 matching bases. Germline lookup yields CDR1 MNHEY and CDR2 SVGAGI. V lost 0 bases and J 0 bases, leaving 12 bases between the germline ends. The CDR3 runs 16 residues. The DNA for the CDR3 is TGTGCCAGCAGTTACTCGCGGGACTCCAGCTCCTACGAGCAGTACTTC. Protein: CASSYSRDSSSYEQYF.

The V call is TRBV7-2, the J call TRBJ2-1, with TRBD2 matching 11 bases. The CDR3 has 16 residues. Losses at the gene ends were 2 bases for V and 5 bases for J; bases not matched to a gene: 5. Germline CDR1 and CDR2: SGHTA and FQGNSA. The CDR3 loop is CASSLSSGGGDNEQFF. As DNA, the CDR3 is TGTGCCAGCAGCTTAAGTAGCGGGGGGGGCGACAATGAGCAGTTCTTC.

The chain joins TRBV6-5 to TRBJ2-7; 8 positions match TRBD2. The V and J ends lost 10 bases and 5 bases, in that order; junction bases with no gene match: 10. CDR3 length: 13 residues. The germline CDR1 and CDR2 sequences are MNHEY and SVGAGI. The CDR3 DNA follows: TGTGCCACACGACACGGGGGGGCCAACGAGCAGTACTTC. This encodes CATRHGGANEQYF.

V gene TRBV4-1 combines with J gene TRBJ1-2; D remains unclear. V was shortened by 3 bases and J by 4 bases, with 12 bases between the two germline ends. Per germline, CDR1 MGHRA and CDR2 YSYEKL. This CDR3 region has 14 residues. The CDR3 DNA reads as TGCGCCAGCAGCCATCCAAGGAACAGCTATGGCTACACCTTC. Amino acids: CASSHPRNSYGYTF.

This chain uses TRBV30 with TRBJ1-4; TRBD1 matches 10 bases. With V trimmed by 5 bases and J by 5 bases, 2 bases remained unmatched. The CDR3 totals 13 residues. Germline V lookup: CDR1 GTSNPN, CDR2 SVGIG (reference sequence). The CDR3 DNA reads as TGTGCCTGGGAGGGACAGGGGAATGAAAAACTGTTTTTT. Amino acid sequence: CAWEGQGNEKLFF.

This clone was seen more than once but under ten times. V usage is TRBV2 and J usage is TRBJ1-1, with D possibly matching TRBD1 (5 bases). V was clipped by 2 bases and J by 5 bases, with 15 bases between them. Germline CDR1 SNHLY, CDR2 FYNNEI. The CDR3 length is 15 residues. This CDR3 reads CASSEQGLKGTEAFF. The CDR3 region has the DNA TGTGCCAGCAGTGAACAGGGTCTAAAGGGTACTGAAGCTTTCTTT.

The chain uses TRBV29-1 and TRBJ2-6, with 7 bases that match TRBD2. Germline values: CDR1 SQVTM, CDR2 ANQGSEA. The CDR3 length is 14 residues. The V and J ends lost 3 bases and 4 bases, in that order; junction bases with no gene match: 3. The CDR3 spells CSVEGGDGANVLTF. The CDR3 coding sequence is TGCAGCGTTGAGGGGGGGGACGGGGCCAACGTCCTGACTTTC.

The chain is built from TRBV27 and TRBJ2-7; D may be TRBD1 (5 bases). Germline-derived CDR1 and CDR2 are MNHEY and SMNVEV (reference sequence). The CDR3 sequence is 15 residues long. V was cut by 6 bases and J by 2 bases, with 17 bases left in between. The CDR3: CASRPLTGPPYEQYF. The CDR3 nucleotides are TGTGCCAGCAGGCCCCTTACAGGTCCCCCCTACGAGCAGTACTTC.

The chain recombines TRBV6-6 with TRBJ2-1; perhaps TRBD1 as D (6 bases). V lost 0 bases, J lost 4 bases, and 7 bases lay in between. The CDR3 spans 14 residues. Germline V gene lookup returns CDR1 MNHNY and CDR2 SVGAGI (reference sequence). CDR3 in amino acids: CASSYSGTYNEQFF. The CDR3 bases are TGTGCCAGCAGTTACTCCGGGACATACAATGAGCAGTTCTTC.

The chain combines TRBV7-8 with TRBJ2-2; a possible D gene is TRBD1 (6 bases). V lost 4 bases, J lost 4 bases, and 16 bases lay in between. From germline, CDR1 is SGHVS and CDR2 FQNEAQ. This CDR3 contains 16 residues. For the CDR3, the DNA is TGTGCCAGCAGCTCGACATCGTGGGGGCTCACCGGGGAGCTGTTTTTT. It specifies CASSSTSWGLTGELFF.

The chain employs TRBV5-1 and TRBJ1-2; the match to TRBD1 covers 8 bases. The CDR3 contains 14 residues. V lost 5 bases and J lost 0; bases outside the gene matches: 3. From germline, CDR1 is SGHRS and CDR2 YFSETQ. The CDR3 DNA sequence: TGCGCCAGCAGAGGGGGACAGGCTAACTATGGCTACACCTTC. Encoded protein: CASRGGQANYGYTF.

Here the CDR3 DNA reads TGTGCAGCTGCCCAGGGAAATAATTCACCCCTCCACTTT. This gives the protein CAAAQGNNSPLHF. V and J are TRBV19 and TRBJ1-6, with D tentatively TRBD1 (5 bases). The CDR3 covers 13 residues. Germline CDR1 reads LNHDA; CDR2 reads SQIVND (reference sequence).

The rearrangement joins TRBV5-1 to TRBJ2-1, with 16 bases that match TRBD2. The V gene's germline CDR1 is SGHRS and CDR2 YFSETQ. V trimming: 5 bases; J trimming: 4 bases; junction bases outside the gene matches: 12. The length of the CDR3 is 19 residues. CDR3 in DNA: TGCGCCAGCAGTCCCGGGACTAGCGGGGGGGCGTCCGGGTACAATGAGCAGTTCTTC. It is translated as CASSPGTSGGASGYNEQFF.

V is TRBV5-6 and J is TRBJ1-1, with TRBD1 as a possible D gene (6 bases). The CDR3 runs to 16 residues. V was clipped by 0 bases and J by 0 bases, with 12 bases between them. From germline, CDR1 is SGHDT and CDR2 YYEEEE. The CDR3 DNA reads TGTGCCAGCAGCTTGGGCCAGGGGAAGGTGAACACTGAAGCTTTCTTT. This sequence encodes CASSLGQGKVNTEAFF. Combining the CDR3 with reference TRBV5-6 and TRBJ1-1 gives the whole variable domain DAGVTQSPTHLIKTRGQQVTLRCSPKSGHDTVSWYQQALGQGPQFIFQYYEEEERQRGNFPDRFSGHQFPNYSSELNVNALLLGDSALYLCASSLGQGKVNTEAFFGQGTRLTVV.

The table lists this clone with a count of one. This sequence joins TRBV30 and TRBJ1-5; 9 bases are a match to TRBD1. The CDR3 sequence is 15 residues long. Per the germline V gene, CDR1 is GTSNPN and CDR2 is SVGIG (reference sequence). Trimming took 0 bases from V and 2 from J; bases not matched to a gene: 2. The CDR3 DNA sequence: TGTGCCTGGAGTGTCGACAGGGGGGGCAATCAGCCCCAGCATTTT. Its translation is CAWSVDRGGNQPQHF.

The V and J genes are TRBV11-2 and TRBJ1-2, with D uncertain. Germline V gene data show CDR1 as SGHAT and CDR2 as FQNNGV. Deletions cut 4 bases from V and 4 bases from J, with 4 bases between. The CDR3 has 11 residues. CDR3 in amino acids: CASSSVYGYTF. The CDR3 nucleotides read TGTGCCAGCAGCTCCGTCTATGGCTACACCTTC.

This clone was counted a few times. The CDR3 is CASSQDAYGYTF. CDR3 coding DNA: TGTGCCAGCAGCCAAGACGCGTATGGCTACACCTTC. This chain uses TRBV4-2 with TRBJ1-2; D unresolved. Looked up from germline, CDR1 is LGHNA and CDR2 is YNFKEQ. The CDR3 runs 12 residues. Trimming removed 0 bases at V and 5 bases at J, with 4 bases between.

This sequence joins TRBV7-9 and TRBJ1-2; D might be TRBD1 (5 bases). The CDR3 is 14 residues long. Germline V gene data show CDR1 as SEHNR and CDR2 as FQNEAQ (reference sequence). The V and J ends lost 5 bases and 7 bases respectively, with 17 bases between them. The CDR3 region has the DNA TGTGCCAGCAGCACGCCGAGGGGACTCGGTGGCTACACCTTC. Translating gives CASSTPRGLGGYTF.